This T cell receptor (beta chain) was sequenced for a study of T cell repertoires in cytomegalovirus infection. For the study at large: From public TCR beta signatures came an indication of both CMV infection and matching HLA type. Points from the study as a whole: Cumulative frequency (of public TCR beta family members) identified carriers of CMV plus the relevant HLA. The ex vivo response was dominated by HLA-C-restricted CMV-specific TCR beta clonotypes.

Via MiXCR, TCRdb re-called the reads, giving one row per CDR3 protein. The data show 300,000 to 400,000 distinct CDR3 sequences, under 35% seen once. The CDR3 has 16 amino acids. Trimming at V came to 5 bases and at J to 6 bases, leaving 13 bases not matched to a gene. The germline gives CDR1 MDHEN, CDR2 SYDVKM. As concerns this clonotype: Its antigen is not identified.

The sequence was obtained from a human donor in good health (CMV status not recorded). Some clones in this sample may be carry-over from other donors' samples. The chain couples TRBV28 to TRBJ1-1; 9 positions agree with TRBD1. The sequenced sample was cultured PBMCs, obtained from culture after CMV antigen stimulation. This chain's CDR3 is CASSRSAGTGPPEAFF. As DNA, the CDR3 is TGTGCCAGCAGTCGATCTGCCGGGACAGGGCCCCCTGAAGCTTTCTTT.